The present T cell receptor (beta chain) was sequenced within a study of blood T cell repertoires in COVID-19. Study-wide background: Samples came from the United States, Italy and Spain, spanning acute and convalescent COVID-19. T cells, B-cell-depleted T cells, or PBMCs provided the cDNA or gDNA that served as material.

Sequenced by immunoSEQ multiplex PCR; TCRdb stores in-frame clones only, minus some. The repertoire holds some 50,000 clones, about 71% seen once, with about 8.8% in the top ten. Germline CDR1 LGHNA, CDR2 YSLEER. The CDR3 has 14 amino acids. Trimming took 2 bases from V and 5 from J, leaving 12 bases between them. This receptor was obtained from a woman in her seventies with acute or convalescent COVID-19. Sample: peripheral blood. V and J are TRBV4-3 and TRBJ2-5, with a tentative D call TRBD2 (6 bases). CDR3 protein: CASSQQLASETQYF. The CDR3 DNA follows: TGCGCCAGCAGCCAACAACTAGCTAGCGAGACCCAGTACTTC.